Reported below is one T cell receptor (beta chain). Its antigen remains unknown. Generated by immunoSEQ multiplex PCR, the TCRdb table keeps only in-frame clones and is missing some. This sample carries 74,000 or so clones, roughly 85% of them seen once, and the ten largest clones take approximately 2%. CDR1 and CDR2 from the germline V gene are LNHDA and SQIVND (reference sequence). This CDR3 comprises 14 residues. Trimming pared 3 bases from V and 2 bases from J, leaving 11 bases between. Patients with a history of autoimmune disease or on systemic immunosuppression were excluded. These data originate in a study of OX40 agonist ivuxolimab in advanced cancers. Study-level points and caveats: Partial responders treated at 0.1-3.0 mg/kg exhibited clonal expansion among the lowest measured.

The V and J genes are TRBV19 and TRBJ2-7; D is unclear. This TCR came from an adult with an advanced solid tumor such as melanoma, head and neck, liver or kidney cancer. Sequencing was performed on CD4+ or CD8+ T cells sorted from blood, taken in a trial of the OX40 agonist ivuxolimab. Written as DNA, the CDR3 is TGTGCCAGTAGTATCAAGGTTGGCCCCTACGAGCAGTACTTC. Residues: CASSIKVGPYEQYF.